Below are 25 T cell receptor beta chains sequenced from a single sample in a study of T cells in Graves' hyperthyroidism and ophthalmopathy. The source material, RNA transcripts, was used to amplify TCR beta CDR3 regions. HTBI primers were used for first-round RT-PCR of the TCR CDR3. TCRdb passed the multiplex PCR reads through MiXCR, listing each CDR3 protein once. The table shows roughly 350,000 distinct CDR3 sequences, with around 13% occurring only once. The sequencing input was blood. The receptors come from a woman in her thirties or forties with Graves' ophthalmopathy.

V and J are TRBV28 and TRBJ1-2, with D unclear. CDR1 MDHEN and CDR2 SYDVKM come from the germline V gene. Trimming pared 6 bases from V and 5 bases from J, leaving 13 bases between. The CDR3 contains 13 residues. The CDR3 nucleotides are TGTGCCAGCAGATCCTCCGGGAAATATGGCTACACCTTC. Translating it yields CASRSSGKYGYTF.

The chain is built from TRBV18 and TRBJ1-1; D is perhaps TRBD1 (6 bases). From germline, CDR1 is KGHSH and CDR2 LQKENI. This CDR3 is 13 amino acids long. V was pared by 2 bases and J by 3 bases, with 7 bases between. CDR3 sequence (DNA): TGTGCCAGCTCACCATACAGGGACACTGAAGCTTTCTTT. Translation gives CASSPYRDTEAFF.

This chain joins TRBV18 and TRBJ1-5; 8 bases fit TRBD1. With 3 bases clipped from V and 4 bases from J, the junction kept 5 bases outside the gene matches. Germline V gene sequence: CDR1 KGHSH, CDR2 LQKENI. CDR3 size: 15 residues. The CDR3 spells CASSPWTGKNQPQHF. Here the CDR3 DNA reads TGTGCCAGCTCACCTTGGACAGGGAAAAATCAGCCCCAGCATTTT.

J is TRBJ2-7 and V is TRBV4-2, with 8 bases fitting TRBD1. In germline, CDR1 is LGHNA, CDR2 YNFKEQ. This CDR3 is built from 15 residues. V lost 1 base, J lost 3 bases, and 5 bases stayed unmatched. CDR3 bases: TGTGCCAGCAGCCAAGGTTTGGACAGGGTCTACGAGCAGTACTTC. This translates into CASSQGLDRVYEQYF.

This clonotype was counted ten times or more. The chain employs TRBV7-9 and TRBJ1-5; D is perhaps TRBD1 (5 bases). The CDR3 runs 12 residues. The V gene lost 5 bases and the J gene lost 9 bases, with 11 bases spanning the gap. CDR1 is SEHNR, CDR2 FQNEAQ, per germline (reference sequence). The CDR3 protein is CASSPGGGPQHF. The CDR3, as DNA: TGTGCCAGCAGCCCGGGCGGGGGGCCCCAGCATTTT.

This clonotype was counted between two and nine times. This sequence joins TRBV28 and TRBJ2-3; perhaps TRBD2 as D (5 bases). This CDR3 is built from 15 residues. V was shortened by 6 bases and J by 3 bases, with 16 bases between the two germline ends. The germline CDR1 and CDR2 sequences are MDHEN and SYDVKM. CDR3 sequence (DNA): TGTGCCAGCAGGGGAGCGGTGAGGGAAACAGATACGCAGTATTTT. Residues: CASRGAVRETDTQYF.

This clonotype was seen ten or more times. The chain combines TRBV5-8 with TRBJ2-5, with D tentatively TRBD1 or TRBD2 (5 bases each). Germline lookup yields CDR1 SGHTS and CDR2 YDEGEE. V lost 1 base and J lost 0, with 16 bases in between. The CDR3 runs to 17 residues. Written as DNA, the CDR3 is TGTGCCAGCAGCTTGCCCACCGGGACCTCATACCAAGAGACCCAGTACTTC. Translated: CASSLPTGTSYQETQYF.

Worth noting for this clonotype: This clone may be a read error of a much larger clone one base away. The V and J genes are TRBV28 and TRBJ2-5, with 7 bases that match TRBD2. V was clipped by 2 bases and J by 1 base; unmatched bases: 7. Germline CDR1 and CDR2: MDHEN and SYDVKM. There are 16 residues in the CDR3. Here the CDR3 reads CASSLAAGDSQETQYF. Written as DNA, the CDR3 is TGTGCCAGCAGTTTAGCCGCGGGGGACTCCCAAGAGACCCAGTACTTC.

Ten or more counts support this clonotype. The chain couples TRBV11-2 to TRBJ2-1, with D possibly being TRBD1 or TRBD2 (5 bases each). Germline loops: CDR1 SGHAT, CDR2 FQNNGV. The CDR3 contains 15 residues. V was shortened by 3 bases and J by 0 bases, with 9 bases between the two germline ends. The CDR3 DNA sequence: TGTGCCAGCAGCTTGGGGGTCATCTCCTACAATGAGCAGTTCTTC. It translates to CASSLGVISYNEQFF.

This clonotype has a count of ten or more. The chain combines TRBV27 with TRBJ1-2; no clear D gene. CDR3 length: 13 amino acids. Germline V gene sequence: CDR1 MNHEY, CDR2 SMNVEV (reference sequence). The V and J ends lost 8 bases and 0 bases respectively, with 10 bases between them. The CDR3 reads CASRAGANYGYTF. CDR3 nucleotide sequence: TGTGCCAGCCGTGCTGGCGCTAACTATGGCTACACCTTC.

The chain carries TRBV19 and TRBJ2-6; TRBD1 agrees at 7 bases. V gave up 3 bases and J gave up 16 bases; unmatched junction bases: 9. The CDR3 contains 13 residues. Germline CDR1 reads LNHDA; CDR2 reads SQIVND (reference sequence). CDR3 nucleotides: TGTGCCAGTAGTATTGAGGAAGGGGGCATTCTGACTTTC. Translating gives CASSIEEGGILTF.

This clonotype was counted many times. The chain recombines TRBV5-1 with TRBJ1-1; the D is unclear. This CDR3 is 15 amino acids long. Germline CDR1 and CDR2: SGHRS and YFSETQ. V dropped 0 bases and J dropped 0 bases, with 9 bases sitting between them. The CDR3 region has the DNA TGCGCCAGCAGCTTGGAGGCAGAGGTGAACACTGAAGCTTTCTTT. Translation: CASSLEAEVNTEAFF.

This clonotype was seen ten or more times. The chain carries TRBV28 and TRBJ1-2; D perhaps matches TRBD1 (6 bases). Germline V CDR1 and CDR2: MDHEN, SYDVKM. V was trimmed by 3 bases and J by 0 bases, leaving 23 bases between them. CDR3 length: 19 amino acids. CDR3 in amino acids: CASSFPPRDIFLANYGYTF. In DNA, the CDR3 is TGTGCCAGCAGTTTCCCTCCTCGGGACATCTTTTTAGCTAACTATGGCTACACCTTC.

This clonotype was detected ten times or more. The rearrangement uses TRBV9 and TRBJ2-5, with D possibly called TRBD1 or TRBD2 (5 bases each). This CDR3 region has 13 residues. Between the trimmed V and J ends, which lost 2 bases and 3 bases, there was a span of 8 bases. Germline assignment: CDR1 SGDLS and CDR2 YYNGEE. CDR3 sequence reads: CASSVRGEETQYF. CDR3 nucleotide sequence: TGTGCCAGCAGCGTTAGAGGGGAAGAGACCCAGTACTTC.

The genes are TRBV5-1 and TRBJ1-3; D is unclear. The germline V gene has CDR1 SGHRS and CDR2 YFSETQ. The ends were cut back, 5 bases at V and 0 bases at J, with 6 bases in the middle. There are 13 residues in the CDR3. The CDR3 region is CASRASSGNTIYF. CDR3 sequence (DNA): TGCGCCAGCAGGGCAAGCTCTGGAAACACCATATATTTT.

This clonotype was seen at least ten times. The chain uses TRBV4-1 and TRBJ1-2; the D gene is possibly TRBD1 (5 bases). The CDR3 is 14 amino acids. Trimming cost V 5 bases and J 4 bases, with 14 bases left between them. CDR1 is MGHRA and CDR2 is YSYEKL in the germline V gene. CDR3 sequence: CASSGQGRGYGYTF. The CDR3 nucleotides are TGCGCCAGCAGCGGGCAGGGAAGGGGCTATGGCTACACCTTC.

This clonotype was seen ten or more times. The V call is TRBV3-1, the J call TRBJ1-1; D perhaps matches TRBD1 (6 bases). In germline, CDR1 is LGHDT, CDR2 YNNKEL (reference sequence). The ends were cut back, 0 bases at V and 4 bases at J, with 12 bases in the middle. CDR3 length: 15 residues. The CDR3 DNA is TGTGCCAGCAGCCAAGAAGGGGGGGCGACCACTGAAGCTTTCTTT. Translated, it gives CASSQEGGATTEAFF.

In this sample, this clonotype turned up many times. This chain uses TRBV3-1 with TRBJ1-1; D is ambiguous. The V gene's germline CDR1 is LGHDT and CDR2 YNNKEL (reference sequence). This CDR3 has 18 amino acids. Trimming removed 5 bases from V and 0 bases from J, with 22 bases in between. The CDR3, as DNA: TGTGCCAGCAGCTTCGGAATTTTTAACAGCGAGATGAACACTGAAGCTTTCTTT. Protein sequence: CASSFGIFNSEMNTEAFF.

This clonotype was found many times. The V and J genes are TRBV11-2 and TRBJ1-6, with 7 positions matching TRBD1. Germline CDR1 reads SGHAT; CDR2 reads FQNNGV. The trim removed 4 bases at V and 3 bases at J, leaving 3 bases unmatched. This CDR3 comprises 15 residues. The CDR3 sequence: CASSSRGNYNSPLHF. The CDR3 coding sequence is TGTGCCAGCAGCTCCAGGGGGAACTATAATTCACCCCTCCACTTT.

This clonotype has only a few counts. A junction end diverges from the germline sequence, so it may reflect a read error. The V call is TRBV12-3 or TRBV12-4, the J call TRBJ2-2; the match to TRBD2 covers 10 bases. This CDR3 has 16 residues. This chain's CDR3 is CASSLAGASITGELFF. CDR3 DNA: TGTGCCAGCAGTCTAGCGGGAGCGAGCATCACCGGGGAGCTGTTTTTT.

Concerning this clonotype: Given a much more abundant clone one base away, this may be a read error. Written as DNA, the CDR3 is TGCGCCAGCAGCTCTCCTACAGGGAGAGTTGGAGCTTTCTTT. Its protein product is CASSSPTGRVGAFF. The chain employs TRBV4-1 and TRBJ1-1, with D possibly being TRBD1 (6 bases). The CDR3 consists of 14 residues. Trimming removed 5 bases at V and 10 bases at J, with 20 bases between. Germline V gives CDR1 MGHRA, CDR2 YSYEKL.

This clonotype was seen ten or more times. The V gene is TRBV6-1, the J gene TRBJ1-6; D is ambiguous. Deletions cut 5 bases from V and 7 bases from J, with 18 bases between. Germline V gene data show CDR1 as MNHNS and CDR2 as SASEGT. This CDR3 has 16 amino acids. CDR3 nucleotides: TGTGCCAGCAGTCGTGCATTAGCCTTGGGGAATTCACCCCTCCACTTT. Its protein is CASSRALALGNSPLHF.

The chain links TRBV19 to TRBJ1-1; D might be TRBD1 (5 bases). The CDR3 contains 16 residues. Trimming took off 7 bases at V and 4 bases at J, with 22 bases between the two ends. Germline assignment: CDR1 LNHDA and CDR2 SQIVND (reference sequence). The CDR3 loop is CASTTPNEGKGTEAFF. CDR3 coding DNA: TGTGCCAGTACCACTCCCAACGAGGGGAAAGGCACTGAAGCTTTCTTT.

In this sample, this clonotype turned up many times. The V and J genes are TRBV28 and TRBJ2-3, with unresolved D. Germline CDR1 is MDHEN and CDR2 is SYDVKM. This CDR3 contains 14 residues. V lost 6 bases and J 0 bases, leaving 10 bases between the germline ends. The CDR3 loop is CASRAFISTDTQYF. The CDR3 DNA reads TGTGCCAGCAGGGCGTTTATTAGCACAGATACGCAGTATTTT. The whole variable domain, remainder taken from reference TRBV28 and TRBJ2-3, is DVKVTQSSRYLVKRTGEKVFLECVQDMDHENMFWYRQDPGLGLRLIYFSYDVKMKEKGDIPEGYSVSREKKERFSLILESASTNQTSMYLCASRAFISTDTQYFGPGTRLTVL.

This clonotype was observed many times. The chain joins TRBV6-1 to TRBJ1-1; a possible D gene is TRBD1 (5 bases). Germline V gene sequence: CDR1 MNHNS, CDR2 SASEGT. Trimming left V 7 bases short and J 4 bases short, with 13 bases between. CDR3 length: 13 amino acids. CDR3 protein: CASIEGGGTEAFF. The CDR3 DNA reads TGTGCCAGCATCGAGGGTGGGGGCACTGAAGCTTTCTTT.